The 28 T cell receptor beta chains below come from one sample, sequenced in a study of OX40 agonist ivuxolimab in advanced cancers. Sequencing used immunoSEQ multiplex PCR; TCRdb keeps in-frame clones, though not all of them. The sample shows some 48,000 clones, about 85% of them seen only once. The material sequenced was CD4+ or CD8+ T cells sorted from blood, taken in a trial of the OX40 agonist ivuxolimab. All receptors derive from an adult with an advanced solid tumor such as melanoma, head and neck, liver or kidney cancer.

This chain connects TRBV7-2 to TRBJ2-5, with D possibly being TRBD1 or TRBD2 (5 bases each). Germline V gene lookup returns CDR1 SGHTA and CDR2 FQGNSA. V was clipped by 9 bases and J by 2 bases, with 28 bases between them. This CDR3 region has 18 residues. CDR3 sequence: CASQATIGGTALQETQYF. The CDR3, as DNA: TGTGCCAGTCAAGCCACGATCGGTGGGACCGCATTACAAGAGACCCAGTACTTC.

This clone was seen a few times. The chain carries TRBV6-4 and TRBJ1-4; 9 bases fit TRBD1. The germline gives CDR1 MRHNA, CDR2 SNTAGT. With V trimmed by 3 bases and J by 7 bases, 6 bases remained unmatched. This CDR3 contains 15 residues. The CDR3 region is CASSESGTGSEKLFF. In DNA, the CDR3 is TGTGCCAGCAGTGAGTCCGGGACAGGGTCTGAAAAACTGTTTTTT.

The chain combines TRBV5-3 with TRBJ1-1; D is uncertain. TRBV5-3 is labeled an ORF, and its function is uncertain. The ends were cut back, 0 bases at V and 0 bases at J, with 6 bases in the middle. The CDR3 is 14 amino acids. The CDR3 loop reads CARSLDSLNTEAFF. The CDR3 DNA reads TGTGCCAGAAGCTTGGACAGTTTGAACACTGAAGCTTTCTTT.

The V call is TRBV6-5, the J call TRBJ2-7; tentatively, D is TRBD2 (7 bases). V lost 6 bases, J lost 5 bases, and 20 bases lay in between. Per the germline V gene, CDR1 is MNHEY and CDR2 is SVGAGI. This CDR3 has 15 residues. CDR3: CASSPRRGLGDEQYF. CDR3 DNA sequence: TGTGCCAGCAGCCCTAGGCGGGGGCTGGGGGACGAGCAGTACTTC.

J is TRBJ2-3 and V is TRBV4-1; D gene ambiguous. V was cut by 8 bases and J by 6 bases, with 9 bases left in between. Germline loops: CDR1 MGHRA, CDR2 YSYEKL. The CDR3 is 11 amino acids. CDR3: CASGRIDTQYF. CDR3 in DNA: TGCGCCAGCGGGCGGATCGATACGCAGTATTTT.

The gene calls are TRBV5-1 and TRBJ2-1, with D tentatively TRBD2 (5 bases). CDR1 and CDR2 from the germline V gene are SGHRS and YFSETQ. This CDR3 spans 16 amino acids. V was trimmed by 0 bases and J by 4 bases, leaving 14 bases between them. CDR3 residues: CASSLEASGDYNEQFF. CDR3 in DNA: TGCGCCAGCAGCTTGGAAGCGTCCGGGGATTACAATGAGCAGTTCTTC.

The genes are TRBV9 and TRBJ2-5; perhaps TRBD2 as D (5 bases). Germline V CDR1 and CDR2: SGDLS, YYNGEE. The CDR3 runs 14 residues. The ends were cut back, 1 base at V and 9 bases at J, with 16 bases in the middle. DNA for the CDR3: TGTGCCAGCAGCGTATCTCTGACTACCGACGCCCAGTACTTC. It specifies CASSVSLTTDAQYF.

The V and J genes are TRBV27 and TRBJ1-2; D gene ambiguous. Trimming shortened V by 3 bases and J by 4 bases, and 9 bases separated the two germline ends. CDR1 and CDR2 from the germline V gene are MNHEY and SMNVEV (reference sequence). The CDR3 length is 13 residues. This CDR3 reads CASSFEGTYGYTF. DNA of the CDR3: TGTGCCAGCAGTTTTGAGGGTACCTATGGCTACACCTTC.

CDR3 region: CASSVGGGPYNEQFF. The CDR3 bases are TGTGCCAGCAGCGTAGGGGGCGGGCCCTACAATGAGCAGTTCTTC. The chain uses TRBV9 and TRBJ2-1; the D call may be TRBD1 or TRBD2 (5 bases each). This CDR3 spans 15 amino acids. Germline lookup yields CDR1 SGDLS and CDR2 YYNGEE. V lost 0 bases and J lost 2, with 9 bases in between.

J is TRBJ1-3 and V is TRBV7-9; 7 nucleotides agree with TRBD1. Losses at the gene ends were 5 bases for V and 0 bases for J; bases not matched to a gene: 4. The CDR3 totals 15 residues. Germline values: CDR1 SEHNR, CDR2 FQNEAQ (reference sequence). CDR3 sequence (DNA): TGTGCCAGCAGCCCAGGGACAGTCTCTGGAAACACCATATATTTT. Its translation: CASSPGTVSGNTIYF.

The chain combines TRBV9 with TRBJ1-4; TRBD1 might be the D (6 bases). The V and J ends lost 7 bases and 5 bases respectively, with 15 bases between them. The CDR3 totals 14 residues. In germline, CDR1 is SGDLS, CDR2 YYNGEE. As DNA, the CDR3 is TGTGCCAGCCGGCGGGGGGACACAAATGAAAAACTGTTTTTT. Translated: CASRRGDTNEKLFF.

Points on this clone: One junction end does not reproduce the germline sequence, and a read error may be involved. This chain joins TRBV27 and TRBJ1-2, with 8 bases that match TRBD1. CDR3 length: 16 residues. Germline lookup yields CDR1 MNHEY and CDR2 SMNVEV (reference sequence). CDR3 DNA sequence: TGTGCCAGCAGGTTATTGTCAGGGGGCGCGCACTATGGCTACACCTTC. Translating gives CASRLLSGGAHYGYTF.

The chain combines TRBV19 with TRBJ2-6, with no clear D. The CDR3 runs 14 residues. Germline values: CDR1 LNHDA, CDR2 SQIVND (reference sequence). V shed 3 bases and J shed 0 bases, with 3 bases lying between them. The CDR3 sequence is CASSITSGANVLTF. For the CDR3, the DNA is TGTGCCAGTAGTATCACCTCTGGGGCCAACGTCCTGACTTTC.

To note about this clone: The same CDR3 can be traced to other DNA sequences in this sample. The V gene is TRBV5-4, the J gene TRBJ2-2; D call uncertain. This CDR3 region has 13 residues. The germline V gene has CDR1 SGHNT and CDR2 YYREEE (reference sequence). V shed 2 bases and J shed 3 bases, with 5 bases lying between them. CDR3 nucleotide sequence: TGTGCCAGCAGCTTAACAGACACCGGGGAGCTGTTTTTT. Translating gives CASSLTDTGELFF.

The gene calls are TRBV2 and TRBJ2-7; the D call may be TRBD1 or TRBD2 (7 bases each). Germline lookup yields CDR1 SNHLY and CDR2 FYNNEI. The CDR3 has 13 amino acids. V was pared by 7 bases and J by 3 bases, with 13 bases between. The CDR3 sequence: CASTQGGVYEQYF. CDR3 nucleotides: TGTGCCAGCACCCAGGGGGGGGTCTACGAGCAGTACTTC.

The J gene is TRBJ2-1, the V gene TRBV10-2; D is perhaps TRBD2 (5 bases). V dropped 4 bases and J dropped 5 bases, with 12 bases sitting between them. The germline V gene has CDR1 WSHSY and CDR2 SAAADI. CDR3 length: 14 amino acids. For the CDR3, the DNA is TGCGCCAGCAGTGTGTCTAGCAGTGACAATGAGCAGTTCTTC. It yields the protein CASSVSSSDNEQFF.

This clone has more than one count but fewer than ten. The chain uses TRBV19 and TRBJ1-1; D might be TRBD1 (5 bases). Germline lookup yields CDR1 LNHDA and CDR2 SQIVND (reference sequence). The CDR3 spans 14 residues. Trimming cost V 3 bases and J 0 bases, with 8 bases left between them. CDR3 protein: CASSISGMNTEAFF. Written as DNA, the CDR3 is TGTGCCAGTAGTATTTCAGGGATGAACACTGAAGCTTTCTTT.

The chain has TRBV13 and TRBJ1-3; 8 bases line up with TRBD1. CDR1 and CDR2 from the germline V gene are PRHDT and FYEKMQ (reference sequence). The V and J ends lost 4 bases and 6 bases, in that order; junction bases with no gene match: 8. CDR3 length: 15 residues. CDR3 DNA: TGTGCCAGCAGCTGGGGTGCAGGGGGCGAAAACACCATATATTTT. Its protein product is CASSWGAGGENTIYF. The complete variable domain, with remaining parts taken from reference TRBV13 and TRBJ1-3, reads AAGVIQSPRHLIKEKRETATLKCYPIPRHDTVYWYQQGPGQDPQFLISFYEKMQSDKGSIPDRFSAQQFSDYHSELNMSSLELGDSALYFCASSWGAGGENTIYFGEGSWLTVV.

Only a few counts were recorded for this clone. This chain uses TRBV11-2 with TRBJ2-2; 9 bases map to TRBD2. The CDR3 totals 15 residues. V trimming: 4 bases; J trimming: 6 bases; junction bases outside the gene matches: 6. Germline lookup yields CDR1 SGHAT and CDR2 FQNNGV. For the CDR3, the DNA is TGTGCCAGCAGCTCCCCCAGCGGGAGGCCCGGGGAGCTGTTTTTT. This codes for CASSSPSGRPGELFF.

This chain uses TRBV7-2 with TRBJ2-2; no firm D call. Trimming removed 5 bases at V and 0 bases at J, with 10 bases between. Germline values: CDR1 SGHTA, CDR2 FQGNSA. CDR3 length equals 15 residues. Here the CDR3 DNA reads TGTGCCAGCAGCCCCACCCTCACGAACACCGGGGAGCTGTTTTTT. It translates to CASSPTLTNTGELFF.

The V call is TRBV7-3, the J call TRBJ2-1; the D gene is possibly TRBD2 (5 bases). V gave up 1 base and J gave up 4 bases, with 11 bases separating them. In germline, CDR1 is SGHTA, CDR2 FQGTGA. CDR3 size: 15 residues. CDR3 DNA: TGTGCCAGCAGCTTAATTCGTCGGGATTACAATGAGCAGTTCTTC. Its translation is CASSLIRRDYNEQFF.

This clone has a single count. V and J are TRBV6-1 and TRBJ1-2, with TRBD1 matching over 7 bases. V shed 11 bases and J 7 bases; nucleotides not matched to a gene: 4. The CDR3 sequence is 10 residues long. Germline V CDR1 and CDR2: MNHNS, SASEGT. The CDR3 sequence is CALRGLGYTF. The CDR3 bases are TGTGCCTTAAGGGGGCTTGGCTACACCTTC.

The chain is built from TRBV27 and TRBJ2-1; unclear D gene. CDR1 is MNHEY and CDR2 is SMNVEV in the germline V gene (reference sequence). The CDR3 length is 13 residues. The ends were cut back, 2 bases at V and 9 bases at J, with 11 bases in the middle. The CDR3 spells CASSLGPLSEQFF. In nucleotides, the CDR3 is TGTGCCAGCAGTTTAGGCCCCCTTAGTGAGCAGTTCTTC.

The chain links TRBV15 to TRBJ2-5; TRBD1 aligns across 7 bases. The V and J ends lost 8 bases and 1 base, in that order; junction bases with no gene match: 4. The CDR3 is 13 amino acids. Germline V gene data show CDR1 as LNHNV and CDR2 as YYDKDF (reference sequence). The CDR3 reads CATRTGGQETQYF. In DNA, the CDR3 is TGTGCCACCCGGACAGGTGGCCAAGAGACCCAGTACTTC.

This clone was recorded a few times. J is TRBJ2-6 and V is TRBV5-1; D is unclear. V dropped 0 bases and J dropped 0 bases, with 10 bases sitting between them. CDR1 is SGHRS and CDR2 is YFSETQ in the germline V gene. CDR3 length: 17 residues. CDR3 protein: CASSLVDPGSGANVLTF. The CDR3 DNA is TGCGCCAGCAGCTTGGTTGATCCGGGCTCTGGGGCCAACGTCCTGACTTTC. Variable domain in full (rest from reference TRBV5-1 and TRBJ2-6): KAGVTQTPRYLIKTRGQQVTLSCSPISGHRSVSWYQQTPGQGLQFLFEYFSETQRNKGNFPGRFSGRQFSNSRSEMNVSTLELGDSALYLCASSLVDPGSGANVLTFGAGSRLTVL.

The chain links TRBV7-3 to TRBJ2-3; D remains unclear. The CDR3 runs 13 residues. V was clipped by 0 bases and J by 4 bases, with 5 bases between them. Germline CDR1 SGHTA, CDR2 FQGTGA. The CDR3 loop reads CASSLTPSDTQYF. CDR3 coding DNA: TGTGCCAGCAGCTTAACCCCGTCAGATACGCAGTATTTT.

The J gene is TRBJ1-5, the V gene TRBV4-1; perhaps TRBD1 as D (5 bases). The CDR3 is 16 amino acids. V lost 4 bases and J 4 bases, leaving 17 bases between the germline ends. Per the germline V gene, CDR1 is MGHRA and CDR2 is YSYEKL. The CDR3 DNA follows: TGCGCCAGCAGCCTACGGCAGGGAGCTTTAAATCAGCCCCAGCATTTT. Encoded protein: CASSLRQGALNQPQHF.

V gene TRBV4-1 combines with J gene TRBJ1-3; D is ambiguous. Trimming stripped 0 bases from V and 4 bases from J, with 10 bases between. CDR3 length: 15 residues. CDR1 and CDR2 from the germline V gene are MGHRA and YSYEKL. DNA of the CDR3: TGCGCCAGCAGCCAAGACAAGGGCACAGGAAACACCATATATTTT. Protein product: CASSQDKGTGNTIYF.